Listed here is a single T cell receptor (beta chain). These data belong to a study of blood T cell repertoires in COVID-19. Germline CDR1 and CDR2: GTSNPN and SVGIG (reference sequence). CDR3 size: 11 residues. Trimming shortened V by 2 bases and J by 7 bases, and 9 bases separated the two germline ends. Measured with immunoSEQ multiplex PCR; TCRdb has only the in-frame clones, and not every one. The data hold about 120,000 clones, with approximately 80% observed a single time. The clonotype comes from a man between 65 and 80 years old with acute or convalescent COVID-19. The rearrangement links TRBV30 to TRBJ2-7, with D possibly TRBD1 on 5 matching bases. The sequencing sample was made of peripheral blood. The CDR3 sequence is CAWSITGEQYF. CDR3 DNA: TGTGCCTGGAGTATAACAGGAGAGCAGTACTTC.